Below, 29 T cell receptor beta chains from the same sample are listed, as sequenced in a study of long-term antiretroviral therapy in people with HIV. Running of the v3.0 immunoSEQ assay took place at survey level. The method was immunoSEQ multiplex PCR; TCRdb's version includes in-frame clones alone and lacks a portion of them. The table lists about 25,000 clones, around 79% of them singletons. The sequences come from unsorted PBMCs, collected 2.1 years after starting antiretroviral therapy. These TCRs come from a young man with HIV.

This clone has just a few counts. The V and J genes are TRBV9 and TRBJ1-6, with 11 bases aligning to TRBD1. This CDR3 contains 14 residues. The germline V gene encodes CDR1 SGDLS and CDR2 YYNGEE. V gave up 3 bases and J gave up 12 bases; unmatched junction bases: 5. Here the CDR3 reads CASSEGQGVRPLHF. The CDR3 DNA reads TGTGCCAGCAGCGAGGGACAGGGGGTGCGACCCCTCCACTTT.

This clone was seen only a few times. This rearrangement joins TRBV5-1 to TRBJ2-7; possibly TRBD1 or TRBD2 for D (7 bases each). The CDR3 contains 14 residues. Trimming shortened V by 6 bases and J by 5 bases, and 18 bases separated the two germline ends. Germline CDR1 reads SGHRS; CDR2 reads YFSETQ. The CDR3 nucleotides read TGCGCCAGCACTTACGAGGGAGGGGGCGACGAGCAGTACTTC. The encoded protein is CASTYEGGGDEQYF.

V usage is TRBV27 and J usage is TRBJ1-1; the match to TRBD1 covers 8 bases. This CDR3 region has 15 residues. The V gene end was trimmed by 5 bases and the J gene end by 5 bases; junction bases not matched to a gene: 10. CDR1 and CDR2 (germline): MNHEY, SMNVEV (reference sequence). The CDR3 DNA reads TGTGCCAGCAGTCCGTTCCAGGGGGCCTGGACTGAAGCTTTCTTT. Encoded protein: CASSPFQGAWTEAFF.

The chain is built from TRBV6-5 and TRBJ2-7; 7 nucleotides line up with TRBD1. This CDR3 is 14 amino acids long. The V segment lost 2 bases and the J segment 3 bases; nucleotides outside the gene matches: 4. Germline V gives CDR1 MNHEY, CDR2 SVGAGI. The CDR3: CASSYGGQVYEQYF. CDR3 nucleotide sequence: TGTGCCAGCAGTTACGGCGGACAGGTCTACGAGCAGTACTTC.

The chain is built from TRBV5-1 and TRBJ2-3; unclear D gene. CDR3 length: 14 amino acids. V was shortened by 0 bases and J by 0 bases, with 5 bases between the two germline ends. Germline V gene data show CDR1 as SGHRS and CDR2 as YFSETQ. In DNA, the CDR3 is TGCGCCAGCAGCTTGGGGCATAGCACAGATACGCAGTATTTT. This sequence encodes CASSLGHSTDTQYF.

The CDR3 loop is CASSQETSGGATDTQYF. CDR3 DNA sequence: TGCGCCAGCAGCCAGGAGACTAGCGGGGGGGCTACAGATACGCAGTATTTT. The genes are TRBV4-1 and TRBJ2-3; the match to TRBD2 covers 14 bases. This CDR3 comprises 17 residues. The V segment lost 3 bases and the J segment 3 bases; nucleotides outside the gene matches: 5. The germline CDR1 and CDR2 sequences are MGHRA and YSYEKL.

The V call is TRBV29-1, the J call TRBJ2-3; TRBD1 agrees at 9 bases. V gave up 5 bases and J gave up 5 bases; unmatched junction bases: 8. Germline-derived CDR1 and CDR2 are SQVTM and ANQGSEA. The CDR3 runs 14 residues. The CDR3 here is CSVSTGGAGDTQYF. The CDR3 DNA sequence: TGCAGCGTTTCAACAGGGGGCGCGGGAGATACGCAGTATTTT.

The chain couples TRBV11-3 to TRBJ1-3, with 9 bases lining up with TRBD1. Germline CDR1 reads SGHNT; CDR2 reads YENEEA. This CDR3 is built from 15 residues. V lost 5 bases and J lost 2; bases outside the gene matches: 4. The CDR3 DNA reads as TGTGCCAGCAGCCCGGGACAGGGCCCTGGAAACACCATATATTTT. This codes for CASSPGQGPGNTIYF.

The gene calls are TRBV6-5 and TRBJ2-5; D is perhaps TRBD2 (5 bases). The germline V and J ends were trimmed by 2 bases and 5 bases, with 15 bases remaining between them. Germline assignment: CDR1 MNHEY and CDR2 SVGAGI. This CDR3 is built from 15 residues. The CDR3 sequence is CASSYGSPREETQYF. The CDR3 DNA reads TGTGCCAGCAGTTACGGCAGCCCAAGGGAGGAGACCCAGTACTTC.

This clone was counted a few times. This chain connects TRBV27 to TRBJ2-7, with 11 bases lining up with TRBD1. Unmatched junction bases numbered 0, after V lost 3 bases and J lost 2 bases. The CDR3 is 14 residues long. Germline V gene data show CDR1 as MNHEY and CDR2 as SMNVEV (reference sequence). CDR3 residues: CASSLGQGAYEQYF. CDR3 nucleotides: TGTGCCAGCAGTTTGGGACAGGGGGCCTACGAGCAGTACTTC.

CDR3 sequence: CASRLLSVVRLAKNIQYF. For the CDR3, the DNA is TGTGCAAGTCGCTTACTGAGCGTGGTAAGGCTAGCCAAAAACATTCAGTACTTC. The chain is built from TRBV12-2 and TRBJ2-4; the table calls TRBD2, which could not be checked here. TRBV12-2 constitutes a pseudogene. This CDR3 comprises 18 residues.

CDR3 coding DNA: TGTGCCAGCAGTTTATACGGCGGGACAGACTATGGCTACACCTTC. This codes for CASSLYGGTDYGYTF. The chain links TRBV27 to TRBJ1-2; 7 bases are a match to TRBD1. The CDR3 loop spans 15 amino acids. Germline assignment: CDR1 MNHEY and CDR2 SMNVEV (reference sequence). Germline trimming cut 1 base from V and 3 bases from J; bases unmatched to any gene: 5.

V and J are TRBV9 and TRBJ2-1; D might be TRBD1 or TRBD2, each matching 5 bases. The germline V and J ends were trimmed by 3 bases and 2 bases, with 12 bases remaining between them. CDR3 length equals 15 residues. CDR1 SGDLS and CDR2 YYNGEE come from the germline V gene. DNA of the CDR3: TGTGCCAGCAGCGCCGGGGACGGCGCCTACAATGAGCAGTTCTTC. Its translation is CASSAGDGAYNEQFF.

The chain couples TRBV6-5 to TRBJ1-6; tentative D call: TRBD1 (5 bases). This CDR3 has 15 residues. V was shortened by 0 bases and J by 13 bases, with 16 bases between the two germline ends. In germline, CDR1 is MNHEY, CDR2 SVGAGI. Here the CDR3 DNA reads TGTGCCAGCAGTTACTCCCAGGGAGTTCCCTCGCCCCTCCACTTT. Amino acid sequence: CASSYSQGVPSPLHF.

The chain carries TRBV9 and TRBJ2-3; D gene unclear. This CDR3 is built from 13 residues. V was shortened by 3 bases and J by 2 bases, with 7 bases between the two germline ends. In germline, CDR1 is SGDLS, CDR2 YYNGEE. The CDR3 nucleotides are TGTGCCAGCAGCGGCCATAACACAGATACGCAGTATTTT. This gives the protein CASSGHNTDTQYF.

The V call is TRBV28, the J call TRBJ1-2, with 12 nucleotides matching TRBD1. CDR3 size: 15 residues. Looked up from germline, CDR1 is MDHEN and CDR2 is SYDVKM. V shed 6 bases and J 8 bases; nucleotides not matched to a gene: 10. CDR3 region: CASSSPGTGGRGYTF. DNA of the CDR3: TGTGCCAGCAGCTCCCCCGGGACAGGGGGCCGGGGCTACACCTTC.

The chain links TRBV15 to TRBJ2-3; TRBD2 matches at 9 bases. The germline V gene has CDR1 LNHNV and CDR2 YYDKDF (reference sequence). Trimming cost V 0 bases and J 7 bases; bases outside gene matches: 5. CDR3 size: 15 residues. Here the CDR3 DNA reads TGTGCCACCAGCAGAGATCGCGGGAGGGTAAATACGCAGTATTTT. It is translated as CATSRDRGRVNTQYF.

V gene TRBV11-2 combines with J gene TRBJ2-7; the match to TRBD1 covers 9 bases. The CDR3 is 16 residues long. Germline V lookup: CDR1 SGHAT, CDR2 FQNNGV. V gave up 5 bases and J gave up 1 base; unmatched junction bases: 9. For the CDR3, the DNA is TGTGCCAGCAGCCGTGCCGGACAGGGGAGATCCTACGAGCAGTACTTC. Protein sequence: CASSRAGQGRSYEQYF.

The genes are TRBV5-1 and TRBJ2-1; 11 positions agree with TRBD2. The ends lost 0 bases at V and 3 bases at J; junction bases unmatched: 2. Looked up from germline, CDR1 is SGHRS and CDR2 is YFSETQ. This CDR3 has 16 residues. The CDR3 protein is CASSLGGLADYNEQFF. The DNA for the CDR3 is TGCGCCAGCAGCTTGGGGGGACTAGCGGACTACAATGAGCAGTTCTTC.

The rearrangement uses TRBV25-1 and TRBJ2-1; a weak D match, TRBD2 (6 bases). The CDR3 consists of 14 residues. Germline assignment: CDR1 MGHDK and CDR2 SYGVNS. Trimming removed 5 bases from V and 6 bases from J, with 14 bases in between. The chain's CDR3 is CASSLPREPNEQFF. The CDR3 DNA reads as TGTGCCAGCAGTCTCCCCCGGGAGCCCAATGAGCAGTTCTTC.

The table lists this clone with a few counts. This chain links TRBV11-2 with TRBJ2-1, with 11 bases fitting TRBD2. Germline assignment: CDR1 SGHAT and CDR2 FQNNGV. The CDR3 sequence is 16 residues long. After removal of 4 bases from V and 3 bases from J, the junction contained 5 bases not matched to a gene. In nucleotides, the CDR3 is TGTGCCAGCAGCTCGTCCGGGACTAGCGGCTACAATGAGCAGTTCTTC. It codes for CASSSSGTSGYNEQFF.

V and J are TRBV7-9 and TRBJ2-6; unclear D gene. This CDR3 comprises 14 residues. CDR1 is SEHNR, CDR2 FQNEAQ, per germline (reference sequence). Between the trimmed V and J ends, which lost 8 bases and 0 bases, there was a span of 8 bases. CDR3 in amino acids: CASRSSSGANVLTF. The DNA for the CDR3 is TGTGCCAGCCGGAGTTCCTCTGGGGCCAACGTCCTGACTTTC.

The rearrangement links TRBV6-6 to TRBJ1-6; possibly TRBD1 for D (6 bases). V lost 6 bases and J lost 8, with 11 bases in between. Germline CDR1 reads MNHNY; CDR2 reads SVGAGI (reference sequence). The CDR3 is 13 residues long. Written as DNA, the CDR3 is TGTGCCAGCAGGGGGGCAGGAGATTCACCCCTCCACTTT. It codes for CASRGAGDSPLHF.

This chain joins TRBV13 and TRBJ1-1; D not certain. The germline V and J ends were trimmed by 5 bases and 0 bases, with 7 bases remaining between them. Germline V CDR1 and CDR2: PRHDT, FYEKMQ (reference sequence). The CDR3 contains 13 residues. The CDR3 DNA sequence: TGTGCCAGCAGCCTATATATGAACACTGAAGCTTTCTTT. The encoded protein is CASSLYMNTEAFF. Drawing the rest from reference TRBV13 and TRBJ1-1, the complete variable domain is AAGVIQSPRHLIKEKRETATLKCYPIPRHDTVYWYQQGPGQDPQFLISFYEKMQSDKGSIPDRFSAQQFSDYHSELNMSSLELGDSALYFCASSLYMNTEAFFGQGTRLTVV.

The rearrangement uses TRBV5-4 and TRBJ1-3; D perhaps matches TRBD1 (6 bases). The CDR3 consists of 15 residues. The V end lost 4 bases, the J end lost 0 bases, and 11 bases lay between the germline ends. CDR1 is SGHNT, CDR2 YYREEE, per germline (reference sequence). The CDR3 loop is CASSPDRSSGNTIYF. In nucleotides, the CDR3 is TGTGCCAGCAGCCCGGACAGAAGCTCTGGAAACACCATATATTTT.

The gene calls are TRBV5-5 and TRBJ1-2, with 7 bases matching TRBD1. The CDR3 is made up of 15 amino acids. Germline trimming cut 0 bases from V and 4 bases from J; bases unmatched to any gene: 6. Germline loops: CDR1 SGHKS, CDR2 YYEKEE (reference sequence). The CDR3 DNA sequence: TGTGCCAGCAGCTTGGGGACAGGTCCAACCTATGGCTACACCTTC. Its protein product is CASSLGTGPTYGYTF. Complete variable domain (other parts from reference TRBV5-5 and TRBJ1-2): DAGVTQSPTHLIKTRGQQVTLRCSPISGHKSVSWYQQVLGQGPQFIFQYYEKEERGRGNFPDRFSARQFPNYSSELNVNALLLGDSALYLCASSLGTGPTYGYTFGSGTRLTVV.

The rearrangement uses TRBV5-4 and TRBJ2-7, with TRBD1 matching 7 bases. After removal of 3 bases from V and 2 bases from J, the junction contained 5 bases not matched to a gene. Germline V gene lookup returns CDR1 SGHNT and CDR2 YYREEE (reference sequence). The CDR3 runs to 14 residues. CDR3 sequence (DNA): TGTGCCAGCAGCTCTGGACAGGCCCCCTACGAGCAGTACTTC. Its protein is CASSSGQAPYEQYF.

This clone was counted once. The chain links TRBV4-1 to TRBJ1-1; 7 nucleotides align to TRBD1. J lost 8 bases, V lost 0 bases, and 9 bases had no gene match. The germline V gene encodes CDR1 MGHRA and CDR2 YSYEKL. The CDR3 spans 15 residues. Here the CDR3 DNA reads TGCGCCAGCAGCCAAGATGGTCCAGGGGGACCCGAAGCTTTCTTT. This gives the protein CASSQDGPGGPEAFF.

The chain is built from TRBV5-1 and TRBJ2-5; D tentatively fits TRBD1 or TRBD2 (5 bases each). The CDR3 runs 16 residues. V lost 1 base, J lost 5 bases, and 18 bases lay in between. The germline V gene encodes CDR1 SGHRS and CDR2 YFSETQ. The DNA of the CDR3 is TGCGCCAGCAGCTTGTGGGACGGTGCGGTGGGGGAGACCCAGTACTTC. Its protein is CASSLWDGAVGETQYF.